The 14 T cell receptor beta chains below were found in one sample sequenced in a study of blood T cell repertoires in COVID-19. Measured with immunoSEQ multiplex PCR; TCRdb has only the in-frame clones, and not every one. The table lists 55,000 to 65,000 clones, around 80% of them singletons, with 10% in the top ten. The sample consisted of peripheral blood. Receptor source: a man aged 25 to 40 with COVID-19, enrolled during active disease.

The chain links TRBV30 to TRBJ1-2; D gene ambiguous. CDR3 length: 12 amino acids. Germline lookup yields CDR1 GTSNPN and CDR2 SVGIG (reference sequence). V gave up 2 bases and J gave up 10 bases, with 14 bases separating them. The CDR3 DNA follows: TGTGCCTGGAGTTATACCCCCAGTACCTACACCTTC. The encoded protein is CAWSYTPSTYTF. Full variable domain (rest looked up from reference TRBV30 and TRBJ1-2): SQTIHQWPATLVQPVGSPLSLECTVEGTSNPNLYWYRQAAGRGLQLLFYSVGIGQISSEVPQNLSASRPQDRQFILSSKKLLLSDSGFYLCAWSYTPSTYTFGSGTRLTVV.

The gene calls are TRBV11-3 and TRBJ2-7; 9 bases map to TRBD1. The CDR3 has 15 amino acids. The V segment lost 5 bases and the J segment 2 bases; nucleotides outside the gene matches: 7. Germline-derived CDR1 and CDR2 are SGHNT and YENEEA. The DNA for the CDR3 is TGTGCCAGCAGCATGGGACAGGGTCTTACCTACGAGCAGTACTTC. It encodes CASSMGQGLTYEQYF.

This clone was detected once. The chain combines TRBV28 with TRBJ2-7; 8 bases agree with TRBD1. CDR1 is MDHEN, CDR2 SYDVKM, per germline. V was pared by 7 bases and J by 1 base, with 6 bases of the junction left unmatched. The CDR3 has 14 amino acids. The CDR3 region has the DNA TGTGCCAGCACCCGGACAGGGTATTCCTACGAGCAGTACTTC. Translation: CASTRTGYSYEQYF.

This clone was found once. The chain is built from TRBV12-3 or TRBV12-4 and TRBJ2-5, with 8 bases lining up with TRBD2. The CDR3 has 13 amino acids. V dropped 2 bases and J dropped 5; count of bases not matched to a gene: 1. CDR3 bases: TGTGCCAGCAGTTTAAGCGGGAGTGAGACCCAGTACTTC. Encoded protein: CASSLSGSETQYF.

The gene calls are TRBV9 and TRBJ2-2, with 15 bases fitting TRBD2. Unmatched junction bases numbered 15, after V lost 7 bases and J lost 5 bases. CDR1 and CDR2 (germline): SGDLS, YYNGEE. The CDR3 is 19 residues long. The CDR3 bases are TGTGCCAGCGATGGGAGGGGTACGGGACTAGCGGGAGGTACCGGGGAGCTGTTTTTT. This encodes CASDGRGTGLAGGTGELFF.

The V call is TRBV11-3, the J call TRBJ2-2; 14 bases align to TRBD2. The CDR3 totals 18 residues. The germline V gene encodes CDR1 SGHNT and CDR2 YENEEA. J lost 6 bases, V lost 4 bases, and 10 bases had no gene match. The CDR3 here is CASSSFGTSGSSPGELFF. Here the CDR3 DNA reads TGTGCCAGCAGCTCCTTCGGGACTAGCGGGAGTAGCCCCGGGGAGCTGTTTTTT.

The rearrangement links TRBV27 to TRBJ1-5; D not resolved. Between the trimmed V and J ends, which lost 6 bases and 10 bases, there was a span of 16 bases. The germline gives CDR1 MNHEY, CDR2 SMNVEV (reference sequence). The CDR3 is made up of 13 amino acids. This CDR3 reads CASSPPDTVPQHF. The CDR3 DNA sequence: TGTGCCAGCAGCCCCCCCGACACGGTCCCCCAGCATTTT.

This rearrangement joins TRBV7-6 to TRBJ2-7; 9 nucleotides align to TRBD1. V shed 5 bases and J 0 bases; nucleotides not matched to a gene: 5. The CDR3 has 15 residues. Per germline, CDR1 SGHVS and CDR2 FNYEAQ. The CDR3 nucleotides are TGTGCCAGCAGCGCGTGGACAGGGGTCTCCTACGAGCAGTACTTC. It translates to CASSAWTGVSYEQYF. Full variable domain (outside the CDR3, taken from reference TRBV7-6 and TRBJ2-7): GAGVSQSPRYKVTKRGQDVALRCDPISGHVSLYWYRQALGQGPEFLTYFNYEAQQDKSGLPNDRFSAERPEGSISTLTIQRTEQRDSAMYRCASSAWTGVSYEQYFGPGTRLTVT.

The chain is built from TRBV28 and TRBJ2-7, with 7 positions matching TRBD1. The junction had 8 bases not matched to a gene; V was cut back by 8 bases and J by 1 base. There are 14 residues in the CDR3. Germline values: CDR1 MDHEN, CDR2 SYDVKM. The CDR3 DNA sequence: TGTGCCAGCGTCGAGGGACAGAATTCCTACGAGCAGTACTTC. It codes for CASVEGQNSYEQYF.

The chain uses TRBV27 and TRBJ2-2, with 10 bases identical to TRBD2. V dropped 10 bases and J dropped 5; count of bases not matched to a gene: 7. The CDR3 length is 14 residues. Germline V CDR1 and CDR2: MNHEY, SMNVEV (reference sequence). The DNA for the CDR3 is TGTGCCACCCAGAAGCGGGAGGGGACCGGGGAGCTGTTTTTT. Translating it yields CATQKREGTGELFF.

The chain joins TRBV11-2 to TRBJ2-7, with 14 nucleotides matching TRBD2. J was trimmed by 3 bases and V by 5 bases; bases with no gene match: 6. The CDR3 is made up of 16 amino acids. The germline V gene encodes CDR1 SGHAT and CDR2 FQNNGV. CDR3 sequence reads: CASSGGLAGGNYEQYF. Written as DNA, the CDR3 is TGTGCCAGCAGCGGCGGACTAGCGGGAGGAAACTACGAGCAGTACTTC.

The V gene is TRBV5-1, the J gene TRBJ2-7, with TRBD1 matching over 7 bases. Germline V lookup: CDR1 SGHRS, CDR2 YFSETQ. The CDR3 is made up of 15 amino acids. With V trimmed by 0 bases and J by 3 bases, 6 bases remained unmatched. Written as DNA, the CDR3 is TGCGCCAGCAGCTTGGCACAGGGGTTTGTCTACGAGCAGTACTTC. As protein: CASSLAQGFVYEQYF.

The genes are TRBV7-8 and TRBJ2-1; the match to TRBD2 covers 8 bases. J gave up 6 bases and V 2 bases, and 9 bases lay outside the gene matches. Per the germline V gene, CDR1 is SGHVS and CDR2 is FQNEAQ. The CDR3 is 16 amino acids. The CDR3 sequence: CASSLIGSGKGNEQFF. In DNA form, the CDR3 reads TGTGCCAGCAGCTTAATCGGTAGCGGGAAGGGCAATGAGCAGTTCTTC.

This CDR3 is CASSYGQEGYGYTF. CDR3 bases: TGTGCCAGCAGTTACGGACAGGAGGGCTATGGCTACACCTTC. The chain joins TRBV6-5 to TRBJ1-2; TRBD1 matches at 7 bases. Germline assignment: CDR1 MNHEY and CDR2 SVGAGI. This CDR3 is built from 14 residues. V lost 2 bases and J lost 4; bases outside the gene matches: 4.